In this sample, the clone carrying this TCR beta chain turned up once. The CDR3 runs 16 residues. The V segment lost 1 base and the J segment 5 bases; nucleotides outside the gene matches: 7. From germline, CDR1 is SGHAT and CDR2 FQNNGV. The source of the sample is a study of technical replicates of blood from several donors. Produced via immunoSEQ multiplex PCR; TCRdb's table is partial and in-frame only. Among some 58,000 clones, about 93% were seen once, and the ten largest hold approximately 0.2%. The TCR originated in a human donor in good health. The sequencing input was T cells isolated from PBMCs. The chain uses TRBV11-2 and TRBJ2-1, with 8 bases aligning to TRBD2. CDR3 residues: CASSLVRLARNNEQFF. The CDR3 nucleotides read TGTGCCAGCAGCTTAGTCCGACTAGCGAGGAACAATGAGCAGTTCTTC. Drawing the rest from reference TRBV11-2 and TRBJ2-1, the complete variable domain is EAGVAQSPRYKIIEKRQSVAFWCNPISGHATLYWYQQILGQGPKLLIQFQNNGVVDDSQLPKDRFSAERLKGVDSTLKIQPAKLEDSAVYLCASSLVRLARNNEQFFGPGTRLTVL.